This T cell receptor (beta chain) appears in the sequencing data of a study of blood T cell repertoires in COVID-19. For the study at large: COVID-19 samples collected from the United States, Italy and Spain covered acute and convalescent phases. Sample material is recorded as cDNA or gDNA derived from T cells, B-cell-depleted T cells, or PBMCs.

CDR1 is ENHRY and CDR2 is SYGVKD in the germline V gene. The CDR3 loop spans 14 amino acids. V was clipped by 6 bases and J by 2 bases; unmatched bases: 6. Authors' analysis steps: Reference gene primer amplification in the assay estimated nucleated cell counts. Profiled with immunoSEQ multiplex PCR; TCRdb holds only in-frame clones, not every one. The V and J calls and clone size were taken over from that table, and D and trimming were inferred from the DNA. Of about 240,000 clones in the sample, about four fifths are singletons; the top ten hold more than 8%. The sequenced material came from peripheral blood. This clonotype was obtained from a woman of 80 years or more with acute or convalescent COVID-19. The rearrangement joins TRBV10-3 to TRBJ2-7; 8 bases map to TRBD1. Written as DNA, the CDR3 is TGTGCCATCAGCGAGGACAGGGACGCCTACGAGCAGTACTTC. Translated, it gives CAISEDRDAYEQYF.